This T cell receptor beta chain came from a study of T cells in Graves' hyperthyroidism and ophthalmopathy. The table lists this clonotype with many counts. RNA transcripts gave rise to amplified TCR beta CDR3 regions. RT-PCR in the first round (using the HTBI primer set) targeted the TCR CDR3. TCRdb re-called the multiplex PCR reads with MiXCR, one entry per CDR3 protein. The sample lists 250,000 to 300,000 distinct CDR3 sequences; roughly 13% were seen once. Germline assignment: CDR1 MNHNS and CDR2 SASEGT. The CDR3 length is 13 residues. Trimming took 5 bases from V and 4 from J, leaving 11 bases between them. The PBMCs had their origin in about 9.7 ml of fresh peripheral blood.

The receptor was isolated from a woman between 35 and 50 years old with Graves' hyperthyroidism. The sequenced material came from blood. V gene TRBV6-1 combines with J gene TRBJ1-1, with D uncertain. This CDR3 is CASSSTIGTEAFF. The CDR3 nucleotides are TGTGCCAGCAGTTCCACAATCGGCACTGAAGCTTTCTTT.